These 5 T cell receptor beta chains were sequenced from one sample in a study of T cell responses to AZD1222 COVID-19 vaccine. The repertoire was sequenced with immunoSEQ multiplex PCR; TCRdb's copy has only in-frame clones and lacks some. The sample contains 150,000 to 170,000 clones, about nine tenths of which appear only once. Sequenced material: peripheral blood, taken on day 0 of AZD1222 vaccination. The receptors derive from an adult in good health.

This chain links TRBV14 with TRBJ2-1, with 8 positions matching TRBD2. The CDR3 runs 15 residues. Trimming removed 4 bases from V and 5 bases from J; junction bases left unmatched: 7. Germline lookup yields CDR1 SGHDN and CDR2 FVKESK. Here the CDR3 reads CASSPLAGLDNEQFF. The DNA of the CDR3 is TGTGCCAGCAGCCCCTTAGCGGGGTTGGACAATGAGCAGTTCTTC.

This clone was picked up one time. The V and J genes are TRBV6-6 and TRBJ1-3; 8 bases align to TRBD1. Germline values: CDR1 MNHNY, CDR2 SVGAGI (reference sequence). The V gene end was trimmed by 6 bases and the J gene end by 0 bases; junction bases not matched to a gene: 1. The CDR3 runs 14 residues. DNA for the CDR3: TGTGCCAGCAGAACAGGGGGCTCTGGAAACACCATATATTTT. Translating gives CASRTGGSGNTIYF.

The chain links TRBV12-3 or TRBV12-4 to TRBJ2-7, with a weak D call TRBD1 (5 bases). The CDR3 spans 13 residues. The germline V and J ends were trimmed by 3 bases and 3 bases, with 9 bases remaining between them. CDR3 nucleotides: TGTGCCAGCAGTTTGGGGCAGATCTACGAGCAGTACTTC. This gives the protein CASSLGQIYEQYF.

V and J are TRBV5-1 and TRBJ1-1; D is perhaps TRBD1 (5 bases). V dropped 0 bases and J dropped 0 bases, with 12 bases sitting between them. The CDR3 sequence is 16 residues long. The germline CDR1 and CDR2 sequences are SGHRS and YFSETQ. As DNA, the CDR3 is TGCGCCAGCAGCTTGGGCAGGGTAGGGGTGAACACTGAAGCTTTCTTT. It is translated as CASSLGRVGVNTEAFF.

The chain recombines TRBV4-3 with TRBJ1-2; TRBD1 aligns across 9 bases. V dropped 2 bases and J dropped 5; count of bases not matched to a gene: 6. The CDR3 sequence is 15 residues long. Germline values: CDR1 LGHNA, CDR2 YSLEER. This CDR3 reads CASSQTGQGLYGYTF. As DNA, the CDR3 is TGCGCCAGCAGCCAAACGGGACAGGGTCTTTATGGCTACACCTTC.